Each of the 5 T cell receptor beta chains below was sequenced from the same sample in a study of T cells in localized non-small cell lung cancer. Here immunoSEQ multiplex PCR was the method, and the copy in TCRdb shows in-frame clones only, minus some. The data show 50,000 to 70,000 clones, approximately 89% seen once. Material: peripheral blood, obtained before any cancer treatment. These receptors all stem from a man aged 40 to 75 with stage I lung adenocarcinoma.

The rearrangement joins TRBV4-2 to TRBJ2-7; 8 nucleotides line up with TRBD1. J lost 7 bases, V lost 5 bases, and 16 bases had no gene match. This CDR3 region has 16 residues. CDR1 LGHNA and CDR2 YNFKEQ come from the germline V gene. CDR3 DNA sequence: TGTGCCAGCAGCGAAGTGGGCGGGACAGGCTTTGTGGAGCAGTACTTC. Encoded protein: CASSEVGGTGFVEQYF.

This clone appeared a single time. The V gene is TRBV11-2, the J gene TRBJ1-4; no clear D gene. Between the trimmed V and J ends, which lost 1 base and 3 bases, there was a span of 9 bases. Germline CDR1 is SGHAT and CDR2 is FQNNGV. The CDR3 length is 15 residues. The CDR3 is CASSLGGGPNEKLFF. DNA for the CDR3: TGTGCCAGCAGCTTAGGGGGTGGACCTAATGAAAAACTGTTTTTT.

This chain uses TRBV28 with TRBJ2-1; weak D call: TRBD2 (6 bases). V lost 1 base and J 6 bases, leaving 13 bases between the germline ends. There are 15 residues in the CDR3. From germline, CDR1 is MDHEN and CDR2 SYDVKM. In nucleotides, the CDR3 is TGTGCCAGCAGTTTATTTGGGACTCTCCTCAATGAGCAGTTCTTC. This translates into CASSLFGTLLNEQFF.

This chain connects TRBV19 to TRBJ2-7; the D gene is possibly TRBD1 (5 bases). The germline V gene has CDR1 LNHDA and CDR2 SQIVND (reference sequence). The CDR3 extends over 14 amino acids. V was pared by 4 bases and J by 5 bases, with 15 bases between. CDR3 protein: CASSNQGLFHEQYF. CDR3 bases: TGTGCCAGTAGTAACCAGGGTCTTTTCCACGAGCAGTACTTC.

The V and J genes are TRBV4-1 and TRBJ1-1, with D unclear. The length of the CDR3 is 17 residues. Germline V gives CDR1 MGHRA, CDR2 YSYEKL. V lost 0 bases, J lost 1 base, and 15 bases lay in between. The CDR3 DNA sequence: TGCGCCAGCAGCCAAGATCTTGGAGGTAGGGCGAACACTGAAGCTTTCTTT. Translation: CASSQDLGGRANTEAFF.